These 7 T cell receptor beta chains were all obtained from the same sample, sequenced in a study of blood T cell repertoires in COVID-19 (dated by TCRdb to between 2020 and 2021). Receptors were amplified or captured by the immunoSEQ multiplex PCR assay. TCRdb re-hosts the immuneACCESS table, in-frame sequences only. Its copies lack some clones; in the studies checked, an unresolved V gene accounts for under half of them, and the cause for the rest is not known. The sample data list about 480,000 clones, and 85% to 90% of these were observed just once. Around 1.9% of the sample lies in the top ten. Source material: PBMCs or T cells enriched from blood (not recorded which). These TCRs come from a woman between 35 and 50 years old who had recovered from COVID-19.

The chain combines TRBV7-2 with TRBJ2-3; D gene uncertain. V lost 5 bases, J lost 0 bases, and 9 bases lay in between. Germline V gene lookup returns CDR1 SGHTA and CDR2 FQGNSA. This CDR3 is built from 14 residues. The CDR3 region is CASSALRSTDTQYF. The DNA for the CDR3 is TGTGCCAGCAGCGCCCTACGGAGCACAGATACGCAGTATTTT.

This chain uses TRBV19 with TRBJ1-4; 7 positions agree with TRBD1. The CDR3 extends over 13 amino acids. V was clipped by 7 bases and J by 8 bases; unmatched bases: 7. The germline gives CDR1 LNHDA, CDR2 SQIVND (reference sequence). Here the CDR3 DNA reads TGTGCCAGTATGACAGGGTCGCCCGAAAAACTGTTTTTT. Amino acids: CASMTGSPEKLFF.

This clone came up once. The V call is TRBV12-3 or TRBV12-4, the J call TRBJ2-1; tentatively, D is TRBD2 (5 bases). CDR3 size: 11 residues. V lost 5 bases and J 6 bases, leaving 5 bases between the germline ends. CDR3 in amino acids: CASSTSNEQFF. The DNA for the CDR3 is TGTGCCAGCAGTACTAGCAATGAGCAGTTCTTC.

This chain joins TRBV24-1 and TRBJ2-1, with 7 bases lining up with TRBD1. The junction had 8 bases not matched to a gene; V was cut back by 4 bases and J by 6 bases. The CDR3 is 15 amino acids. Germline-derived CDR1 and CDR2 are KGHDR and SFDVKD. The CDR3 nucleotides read TGTGCCACCAGTGACCGAAGACAGGGACCCAATGAGCAGTTCTTC. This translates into CATSDRRQGPNEQFF.

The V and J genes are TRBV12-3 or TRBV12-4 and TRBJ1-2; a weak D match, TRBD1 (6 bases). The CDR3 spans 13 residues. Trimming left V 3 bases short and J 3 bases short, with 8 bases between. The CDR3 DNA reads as TGTGCCAGCAGTTTTGGGGGCTACTATGGCTACACCTTC. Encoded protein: CASSFGGYYGYTF.

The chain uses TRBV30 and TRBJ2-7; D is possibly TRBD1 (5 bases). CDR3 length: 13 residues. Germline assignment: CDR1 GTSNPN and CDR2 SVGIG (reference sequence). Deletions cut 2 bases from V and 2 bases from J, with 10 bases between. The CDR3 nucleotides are TGTGCCTGGAGTACGGACAATCCCTACGAGCAGTACTTC. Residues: CAWSTDNPYEQYF. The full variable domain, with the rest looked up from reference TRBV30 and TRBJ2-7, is SQTIHQWPATLVQPVGSPLSLECTVEGTSNPNLYWYRQAAGRGLQLLFYSVGIGQISSEVPQNLSASRPQDRQFILSSKKLLLSDSGFYLCAWSTDNPYEQYFGPGTRLTVT.

CDR3 in amino acids: CASSLLDIGNTIYF. CDR3 DNA sequence: TGTGCCAGCAGCTTACTGGACATTGGAAACACCATATATTTT. This sequence joins TRBV5-6 and TRBJ1-3; maybe TRBD1 (5 bases). Germline CDR1 reads SGHDT; CDR2 reads YYEEEE. V dropped 2 bases and J dropped 3 bases, with 9 bases sitting between them. This CDR3 contains 14 residues.